This entry lists 26 T cell receptor beta chains sequenced from one sample in a study of cytomegalovirus exposure and HLA in healthy donors. 13 Jbeta primers and 60 Vbeta primers were used for the PCR. Profiling relied on immunoSEQ multiplex PCR, and the TCRdb table lists in-frame clones only, not all of them. Of over 50,000 clones in the sample, about 80% were seen once. The sequencing sample was made of PBMCs. The origin of the receptors is a man between 40 and 49 years old in good health and CMV-seronegative.

This clone was seen a few times. The CDR3 sequence: CASSTDRGHEQYV. The DNA of the CDR3 is TGTGCCAGCAGCACGGACAGGGGGCACGAGCAGTACGTC. The chain couples TRBV7-2 to TRBJ2-7; 11 positions agree with TRBD1. This CDR3 has 13 residues. CDR1 is SGHTA, CDR2 FQGNSA, per germline. With V trimmed by 5 bases and J by 5 bases, 2 bases remained unmatched.

This clone was picked up one time. The chain carries TRBV7-6 and TRBJ1-2; unclear D gene. This CDR3 is built from 12 residues. The germline CDR1 and CDR2 sequences are SGHVS and FNYEAQ. The V gene lost 5 bases and the J gene lost 4 bases, with 8 bases spanning the gap. CDR3 loop: CASSPNGYGYTF. CDR3 nucleotide sequence: TGTGCCAGCAGCCCTAACGGCTATGGCTACACCTTC.

The V and J genes are TRBV5-4 and TRBJ2-5; 16 nucleotides align to TRBD2. From germline, CDR1 is SGHNT and CDR2 YYREEE (reference sequence). The junction had 11 bases not matched to a gene; V was cut back by 4 bases and J by 2 bases. This CDR3 contains 19 residues. The DNA for the CDR3 is TGTGCCAGCAGCCGGGGTGCTGGGACTAGCGGGGGGGGACAAGAGACCCAGTACTTC. Its translation: CASSRGAGTSGGGQETQYF.

This clone was detected only a few times. The V call is TRBV5-1, the J call TRBJ1-1, with TRBD1 identical over 9 bases. Trimming took 0 bases from V and 4 from J; bases not matched to a gene: 13. CDR1 is SGHRS, CDR2 YFSETQ, per germline. The CDR3 sequence is 18 residues long. CDR3 protein: CASSLVGRTGVGGTEAFF. For the CDR3, the DNA is TGCGCCAGCAGCTTGGTGGGTAGGACAGGGGTGGGAGGCACTGAAGCTTTCTTT. The whole variable domain, filled in from reference TRBV5-1 and TRBJ1-1, reads KAGVTQTPRYLIKTRGQQVTLSCSPISGHRSVSWYQQTPGQGLQFLFEYFSETQRNKGNFPGRFSGRQFSNSRSEMNVSTLELGDSALYLCASSLVGRTGVGGTEAFFGQGTRLTVV.

This chain connects TRBV10-3 to TRBJ1-5; 8 bases align to TRBD1. V was clipped by 3 bases and J by 4 bases; unmatched bases: 8. Per the germline V gene, CDR1 is ENHRY and CDR2 is SYGVKD. The CDR3 totals 16 residues. The CDR3 protein is CAISDGQGGRNQPQHF. CDR3 nucleotides: TGTGCCATCAGTGACGGACAGGGAGGGAGAAATCAGCCCCAGCATTTT.

This chain uses TRBV9 with TRBJ1-2; 9 nucleotides agree with TRBD1. Per germline, CDR1 SGDLS and CDR2 YYNGEE. This CDR3 region has 10 residues. The J segment lost 14 bases and the V segment lost 2 bases, leaving 1 base of the junction unmatched. The CDR3 region is CASSVDRGTF. CDR3 sequence (DNA): TGTGCCAGCAGCGTGGACAGGGGAACCTTC.

V is TRBV5-1 and J is TRBJ1-1; 7 bases are a match to TRBD1. J lost 6 bases, V lost 7 bases, and 15 bases had no gene match. Germline V gene sequence: CDR1 SGHRS, CDR2 YFSETQ. CDR3 size: 15 residues. CDR3 sequence (DNA): TGCGCCAGCGATCCTACAGGGGCCCTCCTGGCTGAAGCTTTCTTT. Protein: CASDPTGALLAEAFF.

The chain is built from TRBV5-1 and TRBJ2-1, with 9 positions matching TRBD2. This CDR3 spans 17 amino acids. Trimming removed 3 bases from V and 2 bases from J; junction bases left unmatched: 9. Germline CDR1 and CDR2: SGHRS and YFSETQ. Here the CDR3 reads CASSSPSRGGAYNEQFF. The CDR3 DNA follows: TGCGCCAGCAGCTCACCTTCGCGGGGGGGCGCCTACAATGAGCAGTTCTTC.

This clone was seen a single time. The V call is TRBV7-8, the J call TRBJ1-1, with 7 bases fitting TRBD1. The CDR3 sequence is 15 residues long. Germline values: CDR1 SGHVS, CDR2 FQNEAQ. The junction had 12 bases not matched to a gene; V was cut back by 5 bases and J by 6 bases. This CDR3 is CASSQDPGGMSEAFF. The CDR3 nucleotides are TGTGCCAGCAGCCAGGATCCAGGGGGTATGTCTGAAGCTTTCTTT.

The CDR3 reads CASSSGRTDTQYF. The CDR3 DNA sequence: TGTGCCAGCAGTTCAGGGCGCACAGATACGCAGTATTTT. The genes are TRBV25-1 and TRBJ2-3, with D maybe TRBD1 (5 bases). Germline CDR1 MGHDK, CDR2 SYGVNS. CDR3 size: 13 residues. Trimming cost V 5 bases and J 1 base, with 7 bases left between them.

The chain has TRBV6-5 and TRBJ2-2; D is perhaps TRBD1 (5 bases). In germline, CDR1 is MNHEY, CDR2 SVGAGI. Trimming took 2 bases from V and 7 from J, leaving 11 bases between them. The CDR3 contains 14 residues. CDR3 DNA: TGTGCCAGCAGTTACACCACAGGCGGCGGGGAGCTGTTTTTT. Translating gives CASSYTTGGGELFF.

The chain recombines TRBV5-6 with TRBJ1-2, with 7 bases aligning to TRBD1. V was clipped by 4 bases and J by 7 bases; unmatched bases: 7. The CDR3 contains 13 residues. CDR1 and CDR2 (germline): SGHDT, YYEEEE. DNA of the CDR3: TGTGCCAGCAGCCCGACAGGGAACAGTGGCTACACCTTC. Translated, it gives CASSPTGNSGYTF.

The CDR3 reads CASSATSGDWGETQYF. The CDR3 DNA reads TGTGCCAGCAGCGCGACTAGCGGGGATTGGGGAGAGACCCAGTACTTC. The V and J genes are TRBV9 and TRBJ2-5, with 11 bases that match TRBD2. Germline trimming cut 3 bases from V and 4 bases from J; bases unmatched to any gene: 8. The germline gives CDR1 SGDLS, CDR2 YYNGEE. The CDR3 runs 16 residues.

This chain uses TRBV5-1 with TRBJ2-5; 7 bases align to TRBD1. Trimming removed 1 base from V and 1 base from J; junction bases left unmatched: 7. Germline V CDR1 and CDR2: SGHRS, YFSETQ. This CDR3 has 16 residues. CDR3 in DNA: TGCGCCAGCAGCTTGAGGATGACAGGGATCCAAGAGACCCAGTACTTC. Protein: CASSLRMTGIQETQYF. Variable domain in full (rest from reference TRBV5-1 and TRBJ2-5): KAGVTQTPRYLIKTRGQQVTLSCSPISGHRSVSWYQQTPGQGLQFLFEYFSETQRNKGNFPGRFSGRQFSNSRSEMNVSTLELGDSALYLCASSLRMTGIQETQYFGPGTRLLVL.

The chain employs TRBV14 and TRBJ2-6; TRBD1 matches 10 bases. The CDR3 runs to 20 residues. The germline gives CDR1 SGHDN, CDR2 FVKESK. Germline trimming cut 4 bases from V and 0 bases from J; bases unmatched to any gene: 12. CDR3 amino acids: CASSPRPGQGLPSGANVLTF. The CDR3 nucleotides are TGTGCCAGCAGCCCGAGGCCGGGACAGGGGCTTCCCTCTGGGGCCAACGTCCTGACTTTC.

This rearrangement joins TRBV9 to TRBJ2-1; TRBD2 aligns across 7 bases. CDR3 length equals 14 residues. V gave up 4 bases and J gave up 6 bases; unmatched junction bases: 7. Germline lookup yields CDR1 SGDLS and CDR2 YYNGEE. Written as DNA, the CDR3 is TGTGCCAGCAGCCCTCGGACTAGTTCCAATGAGCAGTTCTTC. This gives the protein CASSPRTSSNEQFF.

This chain joins TRBV28 and TRBJ1-5; TRBD1 is a possible D gene (6 bases). Trimming cost V 7 bases and J 0 bases, with 10 bases left between them. CDR3 length equals 14 residues. The germline CDR1 and CDR2 sequences are MDHEN and SYDVKM. CDR3 DNA: TGTGCCAGCAAACGACAGGCTAGCAATCAGCCCCAGCATTTT. Amino acid sequence: CASKRQASNQPQHF.

The rearrangement joins TRBV5-4 to TRBJ2-1; 12 bases agree with TRBD1. CDR1 and CDR2 from the germline V gene are SGHNT and YYREEE (reference sequence). The V gene end was trimmed by 4 bases and the J gene end by 7 bases; junction bases not matched to a gene: 6. The CDR3 extends over 15 amino acids. The CDR3 bases are TGTGCCAGCAGCGCGGGGGACAGGGGGCGGAATGAGCAGTTCTTC. This gives the protein CASSAGDRGRNEQFF.

The rearrangement links TRBV4-1 to TRBJ2-1; 11 bases align to TRBD1. There are 16 residues in the CDR3. The germline V gene has CDR1 MGHRA and CDR2 YSYEKL. The ends lost 2 bases at V and 3 bases at J; junction bases unmatched: 3. This CDR3 reads CASSQTGTGGYNEQFF. The CDR3 DNA follows: TGCGCCAGCAGCCAAACCGGGACAGGGGGCTACAATGAGCAGTTCTTC.

The chain combines TRBV19 with TRBJ1-1, with TRBD1 matching over 11 bases. Trimming at V came to 7 bases and at J to 11 bases, leaving 12 bases not matched to a gene. The germline V gene encodes CDR1 LNHDA and CDR2 SQIVND (reference sequence). The CDR3 has 14 residues. CDR3 region: CASIRTGGASWAFF. The CDR3 nucleotides read TGTGCCAGTATCCGGACAGGGGGCGCTTCGTGGGCTTTCTTT.

The V and J genes are TRBV6-1 and TRBJ2-3, with D possibly matching TRBD1 (6 bases). The ends were cut back, 4 bases at V and 1 base at J, with 21 bases in the middle. Germline values: CDR1 MNHNS, CDR2 SASEGT. This CDR3 spans 18 amino acids. The CDR3 spells CASSASPTGRLGTDTQYF. For the CDR3, the DNA is TGTGCCAGCAGTGCGAGCCCGACAGGTCGCTTGGGCACAGATACGCAGTATTTT.

The chain links TRBV5-6 to TRBJ1-2, with D possibly being TRBD1 (6 bases). V gave up 2 bases and J gave up 1 base, with 18 bases separating them. The germline CDR1 and CDR2 sequences are SGHDT and YYEEEE. The CDR3 totals 17 residues. This chain's CDR3 is CASSFRTASPINYGYTF. CDR3 bases: TGTGCCAGCAGCTTCCGGACAGCCTCTCCAATTAACTATGGCTACACCTTC.

The rearrangement uses TRBV5-6 and TRBJ2-7, with 7 bases identical to TRBD2. Per the germline V gene, CDR1 is SGHDT and CDR2 is YYEEEE. V shed 4 bases and J 5 bases; nucleotides not matched to a gene: 9. The CDR3 covers 14 residues. The DNA of the CDR3 is TGTGCCAGCAGCGCCGAGGGAGGGATCCACGAGCAGTACGTC. It yields the protein CASSAEGGIHEQYV.

The V and J genes are TRBV18 and TRBJ1-1; 7 nucleotides line up with TRBD1. The CDR3 is 16 residues long. Germline-derived CDR1 and CDR2 are KGHSH and LQKENI. J gave up 5 bases and V 4 bases, and 13 bases lay outside the gene matches. The CDR3 protein is CASSLNIPGQLTEAFF. Written as DNA, the CDR3 is TGTGCCAGCTCACTAAACATCCCGGGACAGCTAACTGAAGCTTTCTTT.

The CDR3 DNA is TGTGCCAGCCGACGGATGGGGGGAGGGTGGATCCTTGATTCACCCCTCCACTTT. Translating it yields CASRRMGGGWILDSPLHF. This sequence joins TRBV27 and TRBJ1-6; possibly TRBD1 for D (5 bases). The germline V and J ends were trimmed by 8 bases and 8 bases, with 28 bases remaining between them. The CDR3 sequence is 18 residues long. In germline, CDR1 is MNHEY, CDR2 SMNVEV (reference sequence).

V gene TRBV5-6 combines with J gene TRBJ1-2; 11 positions match TRBD1. The CDR3 runs to 16 residues. V was pared by 4 bases and J by 5 bases, with 10 bases of the junction left unmatched. The germline V gene encodes CDR1 SGHDT and CDR2 YYEEEE. The CDR3 DNA follows: TGTGCCAGCAGCAAGGACAGGGGGCGCACAGGGTATGGCTACACCTTC. Protein sequence: CASSKDRGRTGYGYTF.